These 25 T cell receptor beta chains originate from one sample sequenced in a study of metastatic and nonmetastatic thyroid tumors. No treatment had been given to any patient before thyroid surgery. TCRdb re-clonotyped the PCR reads through MiXCR. This sample carries under 45,000 clones, around 16% of them seen once, and the ten largest clones take around a tenth. The sample was tumor tissue. The source of these receptors is a female donor with papillary thyroid cancer or a benign thyroid nodule (not recorded which). Some clones in this sample may be carry-over from other donors' samples.

The sample holds many counts of this clone. This chain joins TRBV20-1 and TRBJ1-1; 10 bases agree with TRBD1. This CDR3 comprises 15 residues. Trimming cost V 7 bases and J 5 bases; bases outside gene matches: 13. Germline V lookup: CDR1 DFQATT, CDR2 SNEGSKA (reference sequence). The CDR3 loop is CSVPRRDRGRTEAFF. The CDR3 DNA reads TGCAGTGTCCCAAGACGGGACAGGGGAAGGACTGAAGCTTTCTTT.

Many counts were recorded for this clone. The V and J genes are TRBV12-3 or TRBV12-4 and TRBJ1-2, with TRBD1 identical over 9 bases. After removal of 3 bases from V and 4 bases from J, the junction contained 0 bases not matched to a gene. CDR3 size: 13 residues. The CDR3 DNA reads TGTGCCAGCAGTTTGACAGGGGGCTATGGCTACACCTTC. Its translation is CASSLTGGYGYTF.

V is TRBV6-1 and J is TRBJ1-1; no definite D call. Germline-derived CDR1 and CDR2 are MNHNS and SASEGT. The CDR3 contains 11 residues. V dropped 5 bases and J dropped 1 base, with 2 bases sitting between them. The CDR3 spells CASSKNTEAFF. CDR3 bases: TGTGCCAGCAGTAAGAACACTGAAGCTTTCTTT.

Ten or more counts support this clone. The chain has TRBV6-5 and TRBJ2-7; 7 nucleotides match TRBD1. Looked up from germline, CDR1 is MNHEY and CDR2 is SVGAGI. The length of the CDR3 is 16 residues. V trimming: 0 bases; J trimming: 2 bases; junction bases outside the gene matches: 7. The chain's CDR3 is CASSYSATGHAYEQYF. The DNA of the CDR3 is TGTGCCAGCAGTTACTCGGCGACAGGGCACGCCTACGAGCAGTACTTC.

In this sample, this clone turned up a few times. A much larger clonotype is one base distant, so this may be a read error. The chain links TRBV7-8 to TRBJ2-5; D gene ambiguous. The V end lost 0 bases, the J end lost 3 bases, and 17 bases lay between the germline ends. The CDR3 sequence is 17 residues long. Germline CDR1 reads SGHVS; CDR2 reads FQNEAQ. The CDR3 bases are TGTGCCAGCAGCTTAGCGTCCCTCGGCAGAGTTAAAGAGACCCAGTACTTC. This codes for CASSLASLGRVKETQYF.

This clone was counted at least ten times. The chain has TRBV30 and TRBJ1-4, with D unresolved. The V end was cut by 0 bases, the J end by 6 bases, with 8 bases between. The CDR3 totals 13 residues. Germline CDR1 is GTSNPN and CDR2 is SVGIG (reference sequence). For the CDR3, the DNA is TGTGCCTGGAGTGTATTCGGACATGAAAAACTGTTTTTT. Protein product: CAWSVFGHEKLFF.

This clone was seen more than once but under ten times. A much larger clone sits a single nucleotide away, making a read error possible. The rearrangement links TRBV2 to TRBJ2-5; 8 bases map to TRBD1. V dropped 7 bases and J dropped 5; count of bases not matched to a gene: 6. The germline V gene has CDR1 SNHLY and CDR2 FYNNEI. The CDR3 runs 13 residues. CDR3 nucleotides: TGTGCCAGCACTCGGGACAGGCATGAGACCCAGTACTTC. This sequence encodes CASTRDRHETQYF.

Concerning this clone itself: With a much larger clone just one base away, this may be a read error. This chain connects TRBV12-3 or TRBV12-4 to TRBJ1-1, with D possibly TRBD1 on 5 matching bases. Between the trimmed V and J ends, which lost 5 bases and 8 bases, there was a span of 9 bases. The CDR3 is 11 residues long. CDR3 residues: CASSNRLEAFF. The CDR3 DNA reads TGTGCCAGCAGTAACAGGTTGGAAGCTTTCTTT.

This clone has ten or more counts. The rearrangement links TRBV5-6 to TRBJ1-3, with unresolved D. The germline V gene encodes CDR1 SGHDT and CDR2 YYEEEE. The V and J ends lost 4 bases and 4 bases respectively, with 15 bases between them. The CDR3 covers 15 residues. In DNA form, the CDR3 reads TGTGCCAGCAGCCACAGCGTTACCTTCGGAAACACCATATATTTT. This gives the protein CASSHSVTFGNTIYF.

This clone was found many times. The chain links TRBV5-1 to TRBJ2-3; the match to TRBD2 covers 9 bases. The CDR3 has 14 residues. In germline, CDR1 is SGHRS, CDR2 YFSETQ. J lost 4 bases, V lost 4 bases, and 4 bases had no gene match. The CDR3 DNA is TGCGCCAGCAGCCAAGCGGGGGGAGCAGATACGCAGTATTTT. Encoded protein: CASSQAGGADTQYF.

The V call is TRBV2, the J call TRBJ2-7, with D hard to call. Trimming left V 10 bases short and J 4 bases short, with 11 bases between. Germline CDR1 is SNHLY and CDR2 is FYNNEI. CDR3 length equals 11 residues. The CDR3 loop reads CAIRVEYEQYF. The CDR3 nucleotides read TGTGCCATCCGAGTCGAGTACGAGCAGTACTTC.

The J gene is TRBJ1-5, the V gene TRBV4-1; 7 bases are a match to TRBD1. CDR1 MGHRA and CDR2 YSYEKL come from the germline V gene. There are 15 residues in the CDR3. The ends lost 1 base at V and 6 bases at J; junction bases unmatched: 6. The CDR3 spells CASSQVEGGSQPQHF. The CDR3 nucleotides are TGCGCCAGCAGCCAAGTTGAAGGGGGCAGTCAGCCCCAGCATTTT.

There are many counts of this clone. The chain joins TRBV11-2 to TRBJ2-2; perhaps TRBD1 as D (5 bases). This CDR3 is 13 amino acids long. The germline gives CDR1 SGHAT, CDR2 FQNNGV. Trimming removed 2 bases at V and 4 bases at J, with 5 bases between. CDR3 sequence reads: CASSLRGTGELFF. In DNA, the CDR3 is TGTGCCAGCAGCTTAAGGGGCACCGGGGAGCTGTTTTTT.

This clone was counted ten times or more. The V call is TRBV24-1, the J call TRBJ2-3; D is uncertain. The CDR3 runs 15 residues. CDR1 is KGHDR, CDR2 SFDVKD, per germline. The V end was cut by 3 bases, the J end by 3 bases, with 12 bases between. This CDR3 is CATSDRADGTDTQYF. The CDR3 coding sequence is TGTGCCACCAGTGATCGGGCCGACGGGACAGATACGCAGTATTTT.

This clone was picked up many times. V usage is TRBV5-5 and J usage is TRBJ1-3, with D perhaps matching TRBD1 (6 bases). This CDR3 region has 15 residues. CDR1 and CDR2 (germline): SGHKS, YYEKEE (reference sequence). V gave up 4 bases and J gave up 3 bases, with 14 bases separating them. CDR3 sequence: CASSRTDRRGNTIYF. The CDR3 coding sequence is TGTGCCAGCAGCCGAACTGACAGGCGTGGAAACACCATATATTTT.

This clone has ten or more counts. The V gene is TRBV5-1, the J gene TRBJ2-5; 10 bases line up with TRBD2. Germline V gene data show CDR1 as SGHRS and CDR2 as YFSETQ. This CDR3 spans 15 amino acids. The ends lost 4 bases at V and 2 bases at J; junction bases unmatched: 5. For the CDR3, the DNA is TGCGCCAGCAGCAAACTAGCGGGACCACAAGAGACCCAGTACTTC. Translated, it gives CASSKLAGPQETQYF.

This clone was seen a few times. The chain recombines TRBV5-6 with TRBJ2-1; perhaps TRBD1 as D (5 bases). The CDR3 covers 12 residues. Trimming shortened V by 4 bases and J by 6 bases, and 8 bases separated the two germline ends. The germline gives CDR1 SGHDT, CDR2 YYEEEE. CDR3 in amino acids: CASSQGPNEQFF. For the CDR3, the DNA is TGTGCCAGCAGCCAGGGTCCCAATGAGCAGTTCTTC. Full variable domain (outside the CDR3, taken from reference TRBV5-6 and TRBJ2-1): DAGVTQSPTHLIKTRGQQVTLRCSPKSGHDTVSWYQQALGQGPQFIFQYYEEEERQRGNFPDRFSGHQFPNYSSELNVNALLLGDSALYLCASSQGPNEQFFGPGTRLTVL.

Turning to this clone: Germline is not matched at one junction end, which may reflect a read error. In the same sample, other DNA sequences code for this CDR3. This chain joins TRBV20-1 and TRBJ1-3; D gene uncertain. CDR1 and CDR2 from the germline V gene are DFQATT and SNEGSKA (reference sequence). This CDR3 spans 18 amino acids. CDR3 DNA: TGCAGTGCTAGGCCCGGCTCTCCGCGGACGGGGTTTGGAAACACCGTATATTTT. Protein: CSARPGSPRTGFGNTVYF.

This clone was counted at least ten times. The chain combines TRBV6-1 with TRBJ2-5; 8 nucleotides agree with TRBD1. V shed 7 bases and J 4 bases; nucleotides not matched to a gene: 8. The CDR3 has 14 residues. Per the germline V gene, CDR1 is MNHNS and CDR2 is SASEGT. The CDR3 region is CASKDTGGLETQYF. In nucleotides, the CDR3 is TGTGCCAGCAAGGATACAGGGGGTTTAGAGACCCAGTACTTC.

This clone was counted at least ten times. Its ends do not fully match the called genes, so a read error is possible. This chain joins TRBV19 and TRBJ1-5; D is unresolved. Germline CDR1 and CDR2: LNHDA and SQIVND (reference sequence). The CDR3 covers 16 residues. CDR3 protein: CASTLEYWSSNHPQHF. The CDR3 DNA follows: TGTGCCAGCACACTTGAATATTGGAGTAGCAATCATCCCCAGCATTTT.

This clone came up many times. The chain has TRBV28 and TRBJ2-7, with TRBD2 matching over 12 bases. V was pared by 5 bases and J by 3 bases, with 5 bases of the junction left unmatched. This CDR3 contains 15 residues. The germline CDR1 and CDR2 sequences are MDHEN and SYDVKM. The CDR3 region is CASSRTSGIDYEQYF. CDR3 bases: TGTGCCAGCAGTCGGACTAGCGGGATCGACTACGAGCAGTACTTC. The full variable domain, its missing parts supplied by reference TRBV28 and TRBJ2-7, is DVKVTQSSRYLVKRTGEKVFLECVQDMDHENMFWYRQDPGLGLRLIYFSYDVKMKEKGDIPEGYSVSREKKERFSLILESASTNQTSMYLCASSRTSGIDYEQYFGPGTRLTVT.

The chain carries TRBV9 and TRBJ1-6; the D gene is possibly TRBD1 (6 bases). Germline V gene lookup returns CDR1 SGDLS and CDR2 YYNGEE. Trimming shortened V by 4 bases and J by 8 bases, and 13 bases separated the two germline ends. This CDR3 has 14 amino acids. This CDR3 is CASSSDRWYSPLHF. Written as DNA, the CDR3 is TGTGCCAGCAGCTCCGACAGGTGGTATTCACCCCTCCACTTT.

This clone was detected ten times or more. The V gene is TRBV5-6, the J gene TRBJ2-3; 10 bases align to TRBD2. Germline V gene lookup returns CDR1 SGHDT and CDR2 YYEEEE. This CDR3 is built from 16 residues. The V gene end was trimmed by 0 bases and the J gene end by 7 bases; junction bases not matched to a gene: 8. Here the CDR3 reads CASSLEGGLALNTQYF. The DNA of the CDR3 is TGTGCCAGCAGCTTGGAGGGGGGACTAGCGTTGAATACGCAGTATTTT. Together with reference TRBV5-6 and TRBJ2-3, the CDR3 gives the full variable domain: DAGVTQSPTHLIKTRGQQVTLRCSPKSGHDTVSWYQQALGQGPQFIFQYYEEEERQRGNFPDRFSGHQFPNYSSELNVNALLLGDSALYLCASSLEGGLALNTQYFGPGTRLTVL.

This clone was counted at least ten times. This chain uses TRBV7-2 with TRBJ1-3; the D gene is possibly TRBD1 (5 bases). The CDR3 is made up of 12 amino acids. Germline CDR1 and CDR2: SGHTA and FQGNSA. V lost 1 base to trimming and J lost 13 bases, with 11 bases between them. The CDR3 protein is CASSLEEGSIYF. CDR3 nucleotides: TGTGCCAGCAGCTTAGAAGAGGGGTCAATATATTTT.

Turning to this clone: The conserved final phenylalanine or tryptophan is absent from the CDR3, which likely points to a read error. The V gene is TRBV20-1, the J gene TRBJ2-7; D may be TRBD1 or TRBD2 (5 bases each). The V gene's germline CDR1 is DFQATT and CDR2 SNEGSKA (reference sequence). The V and J ends lost 0 bases and 0 bases respectively, with 21 bases between them. The CDR3 is 18 residues long. The CDR3 DNA sequence: TGCAGTGCTAGAGACCCCTTGGGGGTGGACTTTCTCTCCTACGAGCAGTACCTC. Its translation is CSARDPLGVDFLSYEQYL.